The entry below describes one T cell receptor (beta chain). Distinct nucleotide sequences in the sample also encode this CDR3. Authors' processing steps: Amplification with reference gene primers provided the estimates of nucleated cell counts. Repertoires were generated with immunoSEQ multiplex PCR, while TCRdb's copy carries only in-frame clones and drops some. That table supplies the V and J calls and clone size; D and trimming were determined from the DNA. The repertoire holds approximately 100,000 clones, with approximately 90% as singletons. These data belong to a study of blood T cell repertoires in COVID-19. Study-wide context: Samples taken during acute and convalescent COVID-19 were collected in the United States, Italy and Spain. Nucleic acid was either cDNA or gDNA, and it came from T cells, B-cell-depleted T cells, or PBMCs.

There are 15 residues in the CDR3. Per the germline V gene, CDR1 is SGHTA and CDR2 is FQGTGA. V lost 2 bases, J lost 0 bases, and 1 base stayed unmatched. The rearrangement uses TRBV7-3 and TRBJ2-3, with 8 bases aligning to TRBD2. The sample taken for sequencing was peripheral blood. This receptor was taken from a human donor in a cohort sampled during active COVID-19. The CDR3 here is CASSLAGGSTDTQYF. The CDR3, as DNA: TGTGCCAGCAGCTTAGCGGGGGGTAGCACAGATACGCAGTATTTT.